This passage covers 10 T cell receptor beta chains from one sample sequenced in a study of technical replicates of blood from a few donors. Profiling relied on immunoSEQ multiplex PCR, and the TCRdb table lists in-frame clones only, not all of them. The sample includes about 83,000 clones, roughly 94% seen only once; the top ten take around 0.25%. The specimen sequenced was T cells isolated from PBMCs. These TCRs come from a human donor in good health.

The chain joins TRBV6-1 to TRBJ1-2, with 7 bases matching TRBD1. Germline CDR1 MNHNS, CDR2 SASEGT. With 7 bases clipped from V and 1 base from J, the junction kept 6 bases outside the gene matches. The CDR3 length is 14 residues. In nucleotides, the CDR3 is TGTGCCAGCACCCGACAGGGTGTTAACTATGGCTACACCTTC. It specifies CASTRQGVNYGYTF.

The V and J genes are TRBV6-5 and TRBJ1-1, with D perhaps TRBD1 (5 bases). V was shortened by 0 bases and J by 3 bases, with 11 bases between the two germline ends. Germline V CDR1 and CDR2: MNHEY, SVGAGI. This CDR3 comprises 15 residues. The CDR3 reads CASSYSIGGDTEAFF. The CDR3 nucleotides are TGTGCCAGCAGTTACTCGATCGGGGGGGACACTGAAGCTTTCTTT.

J is TRBJ2-7 and V is TRBV29-1; 7 nucleotides line up with TRBD2. The V gene end was trimmed by 6 bases and the J gene end by 3 bases; junction bases not matched to a gene: 2. The CDR3 is made up of 11 amino acids. Germline CDR1 reads SQVTM; CDR2 reads ANQGSEA. The CDR3 region is CSVTGGYEQYF. CDR3 nucleotide sequence: TGCAGCGTCACGGGGGGCTACGAGCAGTACTTC.

The rearrangement joins TRBV7-6 to TRBJ2-5, with 8 bases matching TRBD2. The CDR3 runs to 14 residues. The germline CDR1 and CDR2 sequences are SGHVS and FNYEAQ. The trim removed 5 bases at V and 2 bases at J, leaving 4 bases unmatched. CDR3 in amino acids: CASSHPGGQETQYF. CDR3 coding DNA: TGTGCCAGCAGCCACCCGGGGGGGCAAGAGACCCAGTACTTC.

The chain combines TRBV19 with TRBJ1-1; 9 bases fit TRBD1. The germline gives CDR1 LNHDA, CDR2 SQIVND (reference sequence). Unmatched junction bases numbered 11, after V lost 10 bases and J lost 11 bases. The CDR3 is 12 residues long. The CDR3 DNA follows: TGTGCCACCGTCAGGGGACAGGGCCTGGCTTTCTTT. Residues: CATVRGQGLAFF. The whole variable domain, remainder taken from reference TRBV19 and TRBJ1-1, is DGGITQSPKYLFRKEGQNVTLSCEQNLNHDAMYWYRQDPGQGLRLIYYSQIVNDFQKGDIAEGYSVSREKKESFPLTVTSAQKNPTAFYLCATVRGQGLAFFGQGTRLTVV.

The CDR3 protein is CASSQDSPGDSILYEQYF. Here the CDR3 DNA reads TGCGCCAGCAGCCAAGATTCCCCTGGGGACAGCATTCTCTACGAGCAGTACTTC. The V call is TRBV4-1, the J call TRBJ2-7; TRBD1 matches at 7 bases. The CDR3 is 18 amino acids. CDR1 and CDR2 (germline): MGHRA, YSYEKL. V dropped 0 bases and J dropped 3; count of bases not matched to a gene: 14.

The J gene is TRBJ1-2, the V gene TRBV10-3; 7 bases match TRBD1. This CDR3 comprises 14 residues. The junction had 1 base not matched to a gene; V was cut back by 0 bases and J by 3 bases. Germline-derived CDR1 and CDR2 are ENHRY and SYGVKD. The CDR3 DNA sequence: TGTGCCATCAGTGAGTCAACAGGGGACTATGGCTACACCTTC. Protein: CAISESTGDYGYTF.

The genes are TRBV5-8 and TRBJ2-1; 9 bases are shared with TRBD2. Germline V gene sequence: CDR1 SGHTS, CDR2 YDEGEE. This CDR3 has 16 amino acids. After removal of 0 bases from V and 5 bases from J, the junction contained 6 bases not matched to a gene. The CDR3 reads CASSLVVTSGDNEQFF. The CDR3 nucleotides read TGTGCCAGCAGCTTGGTAGTGACTAGCGGCGACAATGAGCAGTTCTTC.

This chain connects TRBV28 to TRBJ2-7; TRBD1 aligns across 7 bases. Unmatched junction bases numbered 10, after V lost 6 bases and J lost 5 bases. The germline V gene encodes CDR1 MDHEN and CDR2 SYDVKM. The CDR3 spans 14 residues. CDR3 sequence (DNA): TGTGCCAGCAGCCTGCGACAGGGTATCCACGAGCAGTACTTC. Amino acid sequence: CASSLRQGIHEQYF.

The rearrangement uses TRBV30 and TRBJ1-5, with a possible D match to TRBD1 (5 bases). Deletions cut 0 bases from V and 8 bases from J, with 17 bases between. CDR3 length: 15 residues. The germline gives CDR1 GTSNPN, CDR2 SVGIG (reference sequence). In DNA form, the CDR3 reads TGTGCCTGGAGTGTACGGTCCCAGGGTTTAAAGCCCCAGCATTTT. Protein product: CAWSVRSQGLKPQHF.